What follows are 4 T cell receptor beta chains derived from one specimen sequenced in a study of cytomegalovirus exposure and HLA in healthy donors. Researchers ran the PCR with 60 Vbeta and 13 Jbeta primers. The method was immunoSEQ multiplex PCR; TCRdb's version includes in-frame clones alone and lacks a portion of them. The table lists about 130,000 clones, 75% to 80% of them singletons, with around 2% in the top ten. The sequencing input was PBMCs. All receptors derive from a man aged 25 to 45 in good health and CMV-seronegative.

This clone was seen once. This rearrangement joins TRBV19 to TRBJ1-1; D is possibly TRBD1 (5 bases). V lost 1 base, J lost 4 bases, and 10 bases lay in between. Germline V gene data show CDR1 as LNHDA and CDR2 as SQIVND (reference sequence). The CDR3 has 14 residues. CDR3 DNA: TGTGCCAGTAGTATAGGGGGCATCTCCACTGAAGCTTTCTTT. Its translation is CASSIGGISTEAFF.

V and J are TRBV5-1 and TRBJ2-7, with TRBD1 matching 10 bases. The germline gives CDR1 SGHRS, CDR2 YFSETQ. V lost 0 bases, J lost 4 bases, and 10 bases stayed unmatched. This CDR3 region has 17 residues. The CDR3 sequence is CASSLGQGAQLLYEQYF. The CDR3 DNA follows: TGCGCCAGCAGCTTGGGACAGGGGGCGCAGCTACTTTACGAGCAGTACTTC.

The V call is TRBV19, the J call TRBJ2-7; TRBD2 aligns across 11 bases. Germline values: CDR1 LNHDA, CDR2 SQIVND (reference sequence). With V trimmed by 6 bases and J by 4 bases, 8 bases remained unmatched. The CDR3 consists of 15 residues. CDR3 sequence: CASRAVAGGLYEQYF. As DNA, the CDR3 is TGTGCCAGTAGGGCGGTAGCGGGAGGGCTGTACGAGCAGTACTTC.

The V and J genes are TRBV5-1 and TRBJ2-3, with TRBD2 identical over 11 bases. This CDR3 has 16 residues. V trimming: 4 bases; J trimming: 6 bases; junction bases outside the gene matches: 10. Per germline, CDR1 SGHRS and CDR2 YFSETQ. CDR3 sequence reads: CASSPISGRAWDTQYF. CDR3 coding DNA: TGCGCCAGCAGCCCGATTAGCGGGAGGGCCTGGGATACGCAGTATTTT.